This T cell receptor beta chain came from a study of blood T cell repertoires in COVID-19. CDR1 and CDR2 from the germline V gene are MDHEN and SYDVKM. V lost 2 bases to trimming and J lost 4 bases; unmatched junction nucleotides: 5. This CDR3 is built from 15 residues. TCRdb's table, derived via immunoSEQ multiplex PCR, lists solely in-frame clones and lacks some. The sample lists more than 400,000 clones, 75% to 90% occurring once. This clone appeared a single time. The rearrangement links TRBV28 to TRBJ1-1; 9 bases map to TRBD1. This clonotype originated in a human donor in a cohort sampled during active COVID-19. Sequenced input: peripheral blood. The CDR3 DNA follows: TGTGCCAGCAGTTTACAAGGGGACAGGGTCACTGAAGCTTTCTTT. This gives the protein CASSLQGDRVTEAFF.